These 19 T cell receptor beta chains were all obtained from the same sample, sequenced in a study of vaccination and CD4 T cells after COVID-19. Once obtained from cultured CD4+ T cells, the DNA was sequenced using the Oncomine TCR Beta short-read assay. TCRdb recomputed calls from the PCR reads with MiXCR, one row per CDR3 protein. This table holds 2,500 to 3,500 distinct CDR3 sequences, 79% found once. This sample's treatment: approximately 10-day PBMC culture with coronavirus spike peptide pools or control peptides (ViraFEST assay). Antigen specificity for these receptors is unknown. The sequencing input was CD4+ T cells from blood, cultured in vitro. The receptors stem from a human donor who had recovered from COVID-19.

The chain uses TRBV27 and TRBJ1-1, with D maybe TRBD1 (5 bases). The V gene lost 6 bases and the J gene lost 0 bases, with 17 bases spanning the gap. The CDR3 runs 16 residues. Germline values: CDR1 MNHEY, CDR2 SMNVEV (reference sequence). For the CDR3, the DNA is TGTGCCAGCAGAAACGCACCACAGACAGTGAACACTGAAGCTTTCTTT. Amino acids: CASRNAPQTVNTEAFF.

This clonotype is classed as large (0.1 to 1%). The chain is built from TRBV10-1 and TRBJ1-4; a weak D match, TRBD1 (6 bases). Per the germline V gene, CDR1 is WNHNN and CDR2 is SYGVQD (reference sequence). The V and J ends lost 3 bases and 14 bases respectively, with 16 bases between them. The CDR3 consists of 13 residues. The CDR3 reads CASSEPGHGDLFF. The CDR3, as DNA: TGCGCCAGCAGTGAACCGGGACATGGGGATCTGTTTTTT.

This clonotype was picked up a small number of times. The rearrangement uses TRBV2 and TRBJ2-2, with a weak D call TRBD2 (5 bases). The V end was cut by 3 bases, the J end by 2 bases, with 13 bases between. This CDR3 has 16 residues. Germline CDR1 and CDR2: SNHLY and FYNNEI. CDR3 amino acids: CASSDGAGVNTGELFF. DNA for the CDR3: TGTGCCAGCAGTGACGGAGCCGGGGTTAACACCGGGGAGCTGTTTTTT. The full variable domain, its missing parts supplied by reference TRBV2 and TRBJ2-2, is EPEVTQTPSHQVTQMGQEVILRCVPISNHLYFYWYRQILGQKVEFLVSFYNNEISEKSEIFDDQFSVERPDGSNFTLKIRSTKLEDSAMYFCASSDGAGVNTGELFFGEGSRLTVL.

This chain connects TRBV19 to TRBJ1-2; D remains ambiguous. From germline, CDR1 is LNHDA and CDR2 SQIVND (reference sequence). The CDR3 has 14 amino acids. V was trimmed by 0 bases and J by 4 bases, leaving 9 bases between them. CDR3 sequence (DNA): TGTGCCAGTAGTATAGATAGAGGCAGCTATGGCTACACCTTC. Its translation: CASSIDRGSYGYTF.

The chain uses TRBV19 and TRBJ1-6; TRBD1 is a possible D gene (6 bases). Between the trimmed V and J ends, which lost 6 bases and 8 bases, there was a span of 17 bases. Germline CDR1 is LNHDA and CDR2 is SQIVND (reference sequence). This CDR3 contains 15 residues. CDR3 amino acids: CASSRRVQGDSPLHF. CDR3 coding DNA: TGTGCCAGTAGCCGGCGAGTACAGGGAGATTCACCCCTCCACTTT.

CDR3 in amino acids: CASSAGLRYEQYF. For the CDR3, the DNA is TGTGCCAGCAGCGCCGGCCTTAGGTACGAGCAGTACTTC. The chain employs TRBV7-9 and TRBJ2-7; no clear D. The CDR3 extends over 13 amino acids. Germline loops: CDR1 SEHNR, CDR2 FQNEAQ (reference sequence). Trimming left V 5 bases short and J 4 bases short, with 12 bases between.

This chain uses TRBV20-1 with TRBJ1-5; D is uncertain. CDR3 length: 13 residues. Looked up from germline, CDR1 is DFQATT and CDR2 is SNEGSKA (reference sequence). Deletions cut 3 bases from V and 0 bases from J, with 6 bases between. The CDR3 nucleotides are TGCAGTGCTAGGGCAGATAGCAATCAGCCCCAGCATTTT. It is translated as CSARADSNQPQHF.

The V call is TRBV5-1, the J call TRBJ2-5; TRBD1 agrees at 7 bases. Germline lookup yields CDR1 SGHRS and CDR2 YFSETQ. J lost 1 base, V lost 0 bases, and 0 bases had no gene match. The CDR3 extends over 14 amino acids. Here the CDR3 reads CASSLGDSQETQYF. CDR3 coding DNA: TGCGCCAGCAGCTTGGGGGACAGCCAAGAGACCCAGTACTTC. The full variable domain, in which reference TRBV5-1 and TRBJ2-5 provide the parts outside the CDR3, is KAGVTQTPRYLIKTRGQQVTLSCSPISGHRSVSWYQQTPGQGLQFLFEYFSETQRNKGNFPGRFSGRQFSNSRSEMNVSTLELGDSALYLCASSLGDSQETQYFGPGTRLLVL.

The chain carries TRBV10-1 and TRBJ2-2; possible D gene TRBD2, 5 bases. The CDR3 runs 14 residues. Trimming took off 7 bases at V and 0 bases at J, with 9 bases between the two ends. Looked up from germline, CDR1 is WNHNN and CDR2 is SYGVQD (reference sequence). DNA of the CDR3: TGCGCCAGCACCCTAGCCGCGAACACCGGGGAGCTGTTTTTT. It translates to CASTLAANTGELFF.

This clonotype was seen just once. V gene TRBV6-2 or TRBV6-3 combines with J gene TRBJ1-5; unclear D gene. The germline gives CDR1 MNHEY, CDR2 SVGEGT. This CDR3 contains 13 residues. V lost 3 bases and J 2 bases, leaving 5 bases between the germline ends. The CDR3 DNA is TGTGCCAGCAGTTATATCGGCAATCAGCCCCAGCATTTT. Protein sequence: CASSYIGNQPQHF.

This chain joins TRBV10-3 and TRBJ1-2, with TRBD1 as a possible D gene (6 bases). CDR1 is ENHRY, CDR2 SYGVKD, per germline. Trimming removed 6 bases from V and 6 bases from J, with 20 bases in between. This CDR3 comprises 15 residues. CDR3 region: CAISRTAGLEDGYTF. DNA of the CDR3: TGTGCCATCAGCAGGACAGCTGGTTTGGAGGATGGCTACACCTTC.

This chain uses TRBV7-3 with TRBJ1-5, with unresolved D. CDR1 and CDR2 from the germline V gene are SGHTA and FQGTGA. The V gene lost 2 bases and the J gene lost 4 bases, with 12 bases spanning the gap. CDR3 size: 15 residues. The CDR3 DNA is TGTGCCAGCAGCTTAGGGTCAAGCCCAAATCAGCCCCAGCATTTT. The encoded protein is CASSLGSSPNQPQHF. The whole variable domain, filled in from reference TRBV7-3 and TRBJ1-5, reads GAGVSQTPSNKVTEKGKYVELRCDPISGHTALYWYRQSLGQGPEFLIYFQGTGAADDSGLPNDRFFAVRPEGSVSTLKIQRTERGDSAVYLCASSLGSSPNQPQHFGDGTRLSIL.

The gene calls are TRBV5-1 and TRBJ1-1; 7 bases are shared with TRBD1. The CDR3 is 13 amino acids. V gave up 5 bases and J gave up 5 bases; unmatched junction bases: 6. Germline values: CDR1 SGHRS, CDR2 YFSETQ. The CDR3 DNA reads TGCGCCAGCAGATTACAGGGACAGACTGAAGCTTTCTTT. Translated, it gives CASRLQGQTEAFF.

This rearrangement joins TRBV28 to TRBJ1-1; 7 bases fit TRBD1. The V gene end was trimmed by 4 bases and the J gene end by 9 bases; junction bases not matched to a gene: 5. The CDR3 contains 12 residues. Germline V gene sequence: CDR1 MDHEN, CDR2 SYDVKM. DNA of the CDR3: TGTGCCAGCAGTTCGCCGACAGGGCAAGCTTTCTTT. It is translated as CASSSPTGQAFF.

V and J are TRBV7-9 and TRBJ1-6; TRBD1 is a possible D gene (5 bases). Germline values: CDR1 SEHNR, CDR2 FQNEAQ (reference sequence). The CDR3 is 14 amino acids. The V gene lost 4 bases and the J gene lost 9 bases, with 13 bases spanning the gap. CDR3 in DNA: TGTGCCAGCAGCTCCGGACTGGGGGGTTCACCCCTCCACTTT. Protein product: CASSSGLGGSPLHF.

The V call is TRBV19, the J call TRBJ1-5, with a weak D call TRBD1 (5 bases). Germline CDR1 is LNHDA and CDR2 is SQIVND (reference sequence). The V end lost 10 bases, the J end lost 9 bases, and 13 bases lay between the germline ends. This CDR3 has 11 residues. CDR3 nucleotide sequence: TGTGCCACCCGCAGTAGGGGGCCCCAGCATTTT. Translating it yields CATRSRGPQHF.

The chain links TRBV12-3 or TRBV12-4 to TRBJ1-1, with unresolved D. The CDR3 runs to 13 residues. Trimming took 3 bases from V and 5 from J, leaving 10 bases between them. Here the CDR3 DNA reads TGTGCCAGCAGTTTCGGTGGAAAGACTGAAGCTTTCTTT. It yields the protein CASSFGGKTEAFF.

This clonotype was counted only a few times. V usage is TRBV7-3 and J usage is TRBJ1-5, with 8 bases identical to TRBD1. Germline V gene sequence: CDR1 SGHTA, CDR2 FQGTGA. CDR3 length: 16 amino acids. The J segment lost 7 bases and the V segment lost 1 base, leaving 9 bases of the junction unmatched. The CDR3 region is CASSLNSRTGRQPQHF. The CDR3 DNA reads TGTGCCAGCAGCTTAAATAGCCGGACAGGGAGGCAGCCCCAGCATTTT.

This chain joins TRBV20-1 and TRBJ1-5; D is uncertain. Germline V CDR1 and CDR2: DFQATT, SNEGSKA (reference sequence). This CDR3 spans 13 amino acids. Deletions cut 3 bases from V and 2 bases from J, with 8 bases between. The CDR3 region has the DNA TGCAGTGCTAGGGTTGTCGGCAATCAGCCCCAGCATTTT. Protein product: CSARVVGNQPQHF.